This TCR beta chain was identified in a study of beta chain features in type 1 diabetes. This clone was detected only a few times. Heparinised blood was drawn once per donor, averaging roughly 0.11 L. Sorted populations were all over 95% pure. This CDR3 has 15 residues. From germline, CDR1 is SGHRS and CDR2 YFSETQ. The V and J ends lost 4 bases and 3 bases respectively, with 14 bases between them. Expressed TCRB transcripts were sequenced because the entire RNA isolate underwent reverse transcription. Profiled with immunoSEQ multiplex PCR; TCRdb holds only in-frame clones, not every one. This table holds some 150,000 clones, 9% to 10% found once.

The clonotype comes from a woman aged 40 to 50 in good health. The V call is TRBV5-1, the J call TRBJ1-5; D not resolved. Sequencing was carried out using central memory CD4+ T cells from blood. CDR3 region: CASSPGEASNQPQHF. CDR3 coding DNA: TGCGCCAGCAGCCCCGGGGAGGCCTCCAATCAGCCCCAGCATTTT.